The 26 T cell receptor beta chains in this list originate from one sample, sequenced in a study of blood T cell repertoires in COVID-19. Measured with immunoSEQ multiplex PCR; TCRdb has only the in-frame clones, and not every one. The sample gives roughly 45,000 clones, around 90% of which show up once; 15% is in the top ten. The sequenced sample consisted of peripheral blood. The receptors derive from a man aged 60-69 years with active COVID-19.

The gene calls are TRBV28 and TRBJ1-6; D is unclear. Trimming shortened V by 3 bases and J by 2 bases, and 14 bases separated the two germline ends. CDR3 size: 17 residues. Germline loops: CDR1 MDHEN, CDR2 SYDVKM. The CDR3 is CASSFPITSTYNSPLHF. The CDR3 DNA reads TGTGCCAGCAGTTTCCCAATAACAAGTACCTATAATTCACCCCTCCACTTT.

The rearrangement uses TRBV10-3 and TRBJ1-2; the D is unclear. This CDR3 is built from 13 residues. The germline V gene encodes CDR1 ENHRY and CDR2 SYGVKD. The V end lost 1 base, the J end lost 8 bases, and 11 bases lay between the germline ends. In DNA form, the CDR3 reads TGTGCCATCAGTGAGTACGGTCGTCCGGGCTACACCTTC. Translated: CAISEYGRPGYTF.

This chain joins TRBV21-1 and TRBJ1-1. TRBV21-1 is marked as a pseudogene. CDR3 length: 14 amino acids. The CDR3 DNA sequence: TGTGCCAGCAGCAAAGTAGAAGCTAACACTGAAGCTTTCTTT. Translating gives CASSKVEANTEAFF.

This clone was found a few times. This sequence joins TRBV6-2 or TRBV6-3 and TRBJ1-5, with D unclear. The germline gives CDR1 MNHEY, CDR2 SVGEGT. The CDR3 contains 13 residues. Trimming took 2 bases from V and 3 from J, leaving 5 bases between them. This CDR3 reads CASSYLSNQPQHF. CDR3 sequence (DNA): TGTGCCAGCAGTTACCTCTCCAATCAGCCCCAGCATTTT.

Worth noting for this clone: One end of the junction fails to match germline, which may point to a read error. The J gene is TRBJ1-5, the V gene TRBV6-5; 10 bases match TRBD1. Per germline, CDR1 MNHEY and CDR2 SVGAGI. The CDR3 runs to 15 residues. This CDR3 is CANSTRQGADQPQHF. The CDR3 nucleotides read TGTGCCAACAGTACCCGACAGGGGGCTGATCAGCCCCAGCATTTT.

The chain joins TRBV19 to TRBJ1-2, with D possibly TRBD1 on 6 matching bases. The V gene's germline CDR1 is LNHDA and CDR2 SQIVND (reference sequence). Trimming removed 1 base at V and 0 bases at J, with 6 bases between. There are 14 residues in the CDR3. Written as DNA, the CDR3 is TGTGCCAGTAGTATAGGACAGGCTAACTATGGCTACACCTTC. It encodes CASSIGQANYGYTF.

The chain couples TRBV28 to TRBJ1-5, with TRBD1 identical over 7 bases. Per the germline V gene, CDR1 is MDHEN and CDR2 is SYDVKM. The J segment lost 4 bases and the V segment lost 11 bases, leaving 8 bases of the junction unmatched. There are 13 residues in the CDR3. The CDR3 bases are TGTGCCGGTCGACAGGGAGTAAATCAGCCCCAGCATTTT. It encodes CAGRQGVNQPQHF.

With regard to this clone: Other DNA sequences within the sample encode an identical CDR3. The chain combines TRBV19 with TRBJ2-1; TRBD2 matches at 8 bases. Unmatched junction bases numbered 4, after V lost 6 bases and J lost 0 bases. This CDR3 spans 15 amino acids. Germline values: CDR1 LNHDA, CDR2 SQIVND (reference sequence). The CDR3 nucleotides read TGTGCCAGTAGAACTAGCGGACCCTCCTACAATGAGCAGTTCTTC. This translates into CASRTSGPSYNEQFF.

This clone has just one count. The chain links TRBV6-6 to TRBJ1-2, with D possibly being TRBD1 (5 bases). V lost 4 bases and J lost 7, with 7 bases in between. The CDR3 covers 11 residues. Germline values: CDR1 MNHNY, CDR2 SVGAGI (reference sequence). The CDR3 DNA is TGTGCCAGCAGTTCCCAGGGTGGCTACACCTTC. This gives the protein CASSSQGGYTF.

V gene TRBV7-9 combines with J gene TRBJ2-2, with 9 bases lining up with TRBD1. Germline V CDR1 and CDR2: SEHNR, FQNEAQ (reference sequence). This CDR3 is 14 amino acids long. After removal of 6 bases from V and 5 bases from J, the junction contained 4 bases not matched to a gene. The CDR3 nucleotides read TGTGCCAGCAGGGCCGGGACAGGGACCGGGGAGCTGTTTTTT. Translation: CASRAGTGTGELFF. The full variable domain, with the rest looked up from reference TRBV7-9 and TRBJ2-2, is DTGVSQNPRHKITKRGQNVTFRCDPISEHNRLYWYRQTLGQGPEFLTYFQNEAQLEKSRLLSDRFSAERPKGSFSTLEIQRTEQGDSAMYLCASRAGTGTGELFFGEGSRLTVL.

This clone came up a few times. The chain has TRBV5-1 and TRBJ2-1, with 11 bases fitting TRBD2. The germline V gene has CDR1 SGHRS and CDR2 YFSETQ. The CDR3 is 16 amino acids. Trimming took 1 base from V and 1 from J; bases not matched to a gene: 1. The CDR3 protein is CASSLSSGGSYNEQFF. In DNA form, the CDR3 reads TGCGCCAGCAGCTTGTCTAGCGGGGGGTCCTACAATGAGCAGTTCTTC.

The DNA for the CDR3 is TGCAGCGTCAGACAGACTGGCTACGAGCAGTACTTC. This encodes CSVRQTGYEQYF. The rearrangement joins TRBV29-1 to TRBJ2-7; D might be TRBD1 (5 bases). V lost 6 bases, J lost 3 bases, and 12 bases lay in between. Germline-derived CDR1 and CDR2 are SQVTM and ANQGSEA. This CDR3 spans 12 amino acids.

The chain uses TRBV10-3 and TRBJ2-1; TRBD2 agrees at 9 bases. With V trimmed by 3 bases and J by 8 bases, 5 bases remained unmatched. Germline V gene lookup returns CDR1 ENHRY and CDR2 SYGVKD. This CDR3 has 14 amino acids. The chain's CDR3 is CAISDAGGEHEQFF. Written as DNA, the CDR3 is TGTGCCATCAGTGATGCGGGAGGGGAACATGAGCAGTTCTTC.

The CDR3 region is CASSLAPGGYYEQYF. The DNA for the CDR3 is TGTGCCAGCAGTTTAGCTCCGGGAGGGTACTACGAGCAGTACTTC. The rearrangement joins TRBV27 to TRBJ2-7; 8 positions match TRBD2. The CDR3 extends over 15 amino acids. CDR1 and CDR2 (germline): MNHEY, SMNVEV (reference sequence). With V trimmed by 2 bases and J by 3 bases, 6 bases remained unmatched.

This clone was counted a single time. The gene calls are TRBV5-1 and TRBJ2-3, with D perhaps TRBD1 (5 bases). Germline values: CDR1 SGHRS, CDR2 YFSETQ. Trimming left V 4 bases short and J 3 bases short, with 9 bases between. The CDR3 loop spans 13 amino acids. CDR3 nucleotides: TGCGCCAGCAGCCTGAGACAGACAGATACGCAGTATTTT. Protein sequence: CASSLRQTDTQYF.

CDR3 sequence reads: CASTGGAPGNQPQHF. DNA of the CDR3: TGTGCCAGTACGGGGGGCGCCCCCGGGAATCAGCCCCAGCATTTT. The genes are TRBV19 and TRBJ1-5; maybe TRBD1 (6 bases). V was clipped by 7 bases and J by 4 bases, with 17 bases between them. The CDR3 totals 15 residues. Germline V CDR1 and CDR2: LNHDA, SQIVND (reference sequence).

On this clone: Other DNA sequences in this specimen translate into the identical CDR3. CDR3 in amino acids: CASSLGRQGGGEQYF. The DNA for the CDR3 is TGTGCCAGCTCCCTAGGGCGGCAGGGAGGAGGCGAGCAGTACTTC. The chain is built from TRBV18 and TRBJ2-7, with D possibly being TRBD2 (6 bases). The germline V gene has CDR1 KGHSH and CDR2 LQKENI. The CDR3 contains 15 residues. V gave up 6 bases and J gave up 6 bases, with 21 bases separating them. The full variable domain, completed using reference TRBV18 and TRBJ2-7, is NAGVMQNPRHLVRRRGQEARLRCSPMKGHSHVYWYRQLPEEGLKFMVYLQKENIIDESGMPKERFSAEFPKEGPSILRIQQVVRGDSAAYFCASSLGRQGGGEQYFGPGTRLTVT.

Judged by abundance, this clone is medium-sized. V usage is TRBV5-4 and J usage is TRBJ1-3; a possible D gene is TRBD1 (6 bases). The CDR3 has 15 residues. The ends were cut back, 1 base at V and 3 bases at J, with 11 bases in the middle. Germline V lookup: CDR1 SGHNT, CDR2 YYREEE (reference sequence). CDR3 sequence reads: CASSLSGGSGNTIYF. The CDR3, as DNA: TGTGCCAGCAGCTTGAGTGGGGGCAGTGGAAACACCATATATTTT.

The gene calls are TRBV7-2 and TRBJ1-1; weak D call: TRBD1 (5 bases). The CDR3 consists of 19 residues. Trimming shortened V by 0 bases and J by 0 bases, and 20 bases separated the two germline ends. Germline-derived CDR1 and CDR2 are SGHTA and FQGNSA. CDR3 sequence (DNA): TGTGCCAGCAGCTTAGCGCTTGGGGGGGAACATCTTTTGAACACTGAAGCTTTCTTT. This codes for CASSLALGGEHLLNTEAFF.

The rearrangement uses TRBV9 and TRBJ2-2; TRBD1 aligns across 8 bases. CDR3 length: 16 residues. Trimming cost V 4 bases and J 3 bases; bases outside gene matches: 8. Germline CDR1 reads SGDLS; CDR2 reads YYNGEE. The CDR3 is CASSTRQGPDTGELFF. In nucleotides, the CDR3 is TGTGCCAGCAGCACTCGACAGGGGCCTGACACCGGGGAGCTGTTTTTT. Full variable domain (remainder filled in from reference TRBV9 and TRBJ2-2): DSGVTQTPKHLITATGQRVTLRCSPRSGDLSVYWYQQSLDQGLQFLIQYYNGEERAKGNILERFSAQQFPDLHSELNLSSLELGDSALYFCASSTRQGPDTGELFFGEGSRLTVL.

This chain joins TRBV7-9 and TRBJ2-5, with 8 bases aligning to TRBD1. V lost 5 bases, J lost 3 bases, and 8 bases stayed unmatched. There are 15 residues in the CDR3. The germline V gene has CDR1 SEHNR and CDR2 FQNEAQ (reference sequence). The CDR3 here is CASSRRDRTKETQYF. DNA of the CDR3: TGTGCCAGCAGCCGCCGGGACAGGACAAAAGAGACCCAGTACTTC.

The rearrangement uses TRBV15 and TRBJ2-7; D is perhaps TRBD1 (5 bases). The V end lost 1 base, the J end lost 3 bases, and 16 bases lay between the germline ends. The CDR3 is 16 amino acids. The germline V gene has CDR1 LNHNV and CDR2 YYDKDF (reference sequence). CDR3 loop: CATSRVPGQGFYEQYF. In nucleotides, the CDR3 is TGTGCCACCAGCAGAGTCCCAGGACAAGGATTCTACGAGCAGTACTTC.

This chain links TRBV3-1 (or the pseudogene TRBV3-2) with TRBJ2-3, with TRBD1 identical over 7 bases. Trimming removed 5 bases from V and 1 base from J; junction bases left unmatched: 6. Germline V gene data show CDR1 as LGHDT and CDR2 as YNNKEL (reference sequence). CDR3 length: 15 residues. The CDR3 coding sequence is TGTGCCAGCAGCTCGACAGGGTTAGGCACAGATACGCAGTATTTT. Its protein is CASSSTGLGTDTQYF.

This clone turned up a few times. V gene TRBV4-3 combines with J gene TRBJ2-3, with a tentative D call TRBD1 (6 bases). This CDR3 is 17 amino acids long. The V gene lost 0 bases and the J gene lost 4 bases, with 17 bases spanning the gap. CDR1 LGHNA and CDR2 YSLEER come from the germline V gene. This CDR3 is CASSQDQGRGSADTQYF. The CDR3 DNA follows: TGCGCCAGCAGCCAAGATCAGGGCAGGGGAAGTGCAGATACGCAGTATTTT.

The chain has TRBV29-1 and TRBJ1-2, with D possibly TRBD1 on 6 matching bases. The germline V gene encodes CDR1 SQVTM and CDR2 ANQGSEA. CDR3 size: 13 residues. V lost 1 base and J 4 bases, leaving 10 bases between the germline ends. This CDR3 is CSVEAGAGYGYTF. CDR3 bases: TGCAGCGTTGAAGCAGGGGCTGGCTATGGCTACACCTTC.

This chain links TRBV9 with TRBJ1-4; TRBD1 matches at 7 bases. Germline V gene sequence: CDR1 SGDLS, CDR2 YYNGEE. V shed 5 bases and J 0 bases; nucleotides not matched to a gene: 4. The CDR3 runs 15 residues. This chain's CDR3 is CASSGGQTTNEKLFF. The CDR3 DNA is TGTGCCAGCAGTGGGGGACAGACAACTAATGAAAAACTGTTTTTT.